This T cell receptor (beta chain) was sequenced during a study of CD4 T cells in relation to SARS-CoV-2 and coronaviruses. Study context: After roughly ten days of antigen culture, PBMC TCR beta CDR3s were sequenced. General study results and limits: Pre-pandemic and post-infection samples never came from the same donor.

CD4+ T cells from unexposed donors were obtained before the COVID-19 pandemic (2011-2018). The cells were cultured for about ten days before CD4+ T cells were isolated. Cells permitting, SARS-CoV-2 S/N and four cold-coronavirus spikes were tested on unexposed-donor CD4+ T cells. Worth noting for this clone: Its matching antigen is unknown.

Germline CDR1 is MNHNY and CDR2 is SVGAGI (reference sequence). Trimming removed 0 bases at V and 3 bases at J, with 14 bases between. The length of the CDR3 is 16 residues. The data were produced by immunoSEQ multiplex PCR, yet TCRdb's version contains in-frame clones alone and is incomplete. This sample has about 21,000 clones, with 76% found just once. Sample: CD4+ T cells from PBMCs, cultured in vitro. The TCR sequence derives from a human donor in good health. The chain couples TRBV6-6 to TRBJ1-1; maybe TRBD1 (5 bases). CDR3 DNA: TGTGCCAGCAGTTACTCCAAAGGGTTGGGGGACACTGAAGCTTTCTTT. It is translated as CASSYSKGLGDTEAFF.